These T cell receptor beta chains were read from a single sample in a study of cytotoxic CD8 clonotypes in ibrutinib-treated CLL. This table comes from immunoSEQ multiplex PCR, and its TCRdb copy is limited to in-frame clones, with some not included. Of fewer than 400,000 clones in the sample, 67% are singletons; the top ten hold 6.3%. The source was PBMCs, collected after 36 months of ibrutinib treatment. These receptors all come from a human donor with chronic lymphocytic leukemia. CDR3s include the opening cysteine and the closing phenylalanine or tryptophan. A D gene is named only where the DNA matches it firmly. For some rows the clone size is stated as once, few or many, or as a class when expanded; others skip it.

clone_size: few
v_call: TRBV5-1
d_call: TRBD1
j_call: TRBJ2-3
cdr3_aa: CASSPDRGVDTQYF
cdr3_nt: TGCGCCAGCAGCCCGGACAGGGGTGTCGATACGCAGTATTTT

clone_size: -
v_call: TRBV9
d_call: TRBD1
j_call: TRBJ1-1
cdr3_aa: CASSVGQGDSEAFF
cdr3_nt: TGTGCCAGCAGCGTAGGGCAGGGGGACTCTGAAGCTTTCTTT

clone_size: -
v_call: TRBV28
d_call: -
j_call: TRBJ2-3
cdr3_aa: CASSLWLRETDTQYF
cdr3_nt: TGTGCCAGCAGTTTATGGCTGAGGGAGACAGATACGCAGTATTTT

clone_size: -
v_call: TRBV6-5
d_call: -
j_call: TRBJ2-4
cdr3_aa: CASSSPTAAKNIQYF
cdr3_nt: TGTGCCAGCAGTTCCCCGACGGCGGCCAAAAACATTCAGTACTTC

clone_size: -
v_call: TRBV20-1
d_call: -
j_call: TRBJ2-1
cdr3_aa: CSALDNEQFF
cdr3_nt: TGCAGTGCGTTAGATAATGAGCAGTTCTTC

clone_size: -
v_call: TRBV27
d_call: TRBD1
j_call: TRBJ2-7
cdr3_aa: CASSLETGDSYEQYF
cdr3_nt: TGTGCCAGCAGTTTAGAGACAGGGGACTCCTACGAGCAGTACTTC

clone_size: -
v_call: TRBV28
d_call: -
j_call: TRBJ2-4
cdr3_aa: CASSYGDLAKNIQYF
cdr3_nt: TGTGCCAGCAGTTACGGGGACTTAGCCAAAAACATTCAGTACTTC

clone_size: -
v_call: TRBV5-5
d_call: TRBD2
j_call: TRBJ2-4
cdr3_aa: CASSLPSGILAKNIQYF
cdr3_nt: TGTGCCAGCAGCTTGCCTAGCGGAATACTAGCCAAAAACATTCAGTACTTC

clone_size: -
v_call: TRBV4-1
d_call: -
j_call: TRBJ1-1
cdr3_aa: CASSAQREMNTEAFF
cdr3_nt: TGCGCCAGCAGCGCACAACGGGAAATGAACACTGAAGCTTTCTTT

clone_size: once
v_call: TRBV27
d_call: TRBD2
j_call: TRBJ2-7
cdr3_aa: CASGFTGGSTYEQYF
cdr3_nt: TGTGCCAGCGGCTTCACGGGGGGGTCGACCTACGAGCAGTACTTC

clone_size: -
v_call: TRBV6-5
d_call: -
j_call: TRBJ2-2
cdr3_aa: CASSYSFGELFF
cdr3_nt: TGTGCCAGCAGTTACAGTTTCGGGGAGCTGTTTTTT

clone_size: few
v_call: TRBV5-1
d_call: -
j_call: TRBJ1-5
cdr3_aa: CASSFRGGFNQPQHF
cdr3_nt: TGCGCCAGCAGCTTCAGAGGGGGGTTCAATCAGCCCCAGCATTTT

clone_size: -
v_call: TRBV7-3
d_call: -
j_call: TRBJ2-2
cdr3_aa: CASRRDTTGELFF
cdr3_nt: TGTGCCAGCAGACGGGATACGACCGGGGAGCTGTTTTTT

clone_size: -
v_call: TRBV9
d_call: -
j_call: TRBJ1-2
cdr3_aa: CASSARGVGGYTF
cdr3_nt: TGTGCCAGCAGCGCTCGGGGTGTGGGTGGCTACACCTTC

clone_size: -
v_call: TRBV19
d_call: TRBD1
j_call: TRBJ2-3
cdr3_aa: CASSRRQGGTDTQYF
cdr3_nt: TGTGCCAGTAGCCGCCGACAGGGGGGCACAGATACGCAGTATTTT

clone_size: once
v_call: TRBV6-1
d_call: -
j_call: TRBJ2-7
cdr3_aa: CASMTSGWDEQYF
cdr3_nt: TGTGCCAGCATGACGTCCGGCTGGGACGAGCAGTACTTC

clone_size: few
v_call: TRBV19
d_call: TRBD2
j_call: TRBJ2-5
cdr3_aa: CASSFTPGLAGSETQYF
cdr3_nt: TGTGCCAGTAGTTTCACTCCGGGACTAGCCGGTTCAGAGACCCAGTACTTC

clone_size: once
v_call: TRBV29-1
d_call: -
j_call: TRBJ1-5
cdr3_aa: CSVGGGNQPQHF
cdr3_nt: TGCAGCGTTGGCGGTGGCAATCAGCCCCAGCATTTT

clone_size: few
v_call: TRBV4-2
d_call: TRBD1
j_call: TRBJ1-5
cdr3_aa: CASSLTGPERPQHF
cdr3_nt: TGTGCCAGCAGCCTGACAGGGCCAGAGCGGCCCCAGCATTTT

clone_size: -
v_call: TRBV9
d_call: TRBD1
j_call: TRBJ2-2
cdr3_aa: CASSAGTAANTGELFF
cdr3_nt: TGTGCCAGCAGCGCGGGGACAGCCGCGAACACCGGGGAGCTGTTTTTT

clone_size: -
v_call: TRBV29-1
d_call: TRBD1
j_call: TRBJ1-2
cdr3_aa: CSVEDPARQGAFRSGYTF
cdr3_nt: TGCAGCGTTGAAGACCCAGCCAGACAGGGGGCTTTCAGGAGTGGCTACACCTTC

clone_size: -
v_call: TRBV12-2
d_call: -
j_call: TRBJ2-2
cdr3_aa: CASRLASGGRNTGELFF
cdr3_nt: TGTGCAAGTCGCTTAGCGAGCGGGGGGCGGAACACCGGGGAGCTGTTTTTT

clone_size: -
v_call: TRBV5-6
d_call: TRBD2
j_call: TRBJ2-1
cdr3_aa: CASTIAGTSRREQFF
cdr3_nt: TGTGCCAGCACCATAGCCGGGACTAGCAGAAGGGAGCAGTTCTTC

clone_size: -
v_call: TRBV18
d_call: -
j_call: TRBJ2-1
cdr3_aa: CASSPPPDGNEQFF
cdr3_nt: TGTGCCAGCTCACCACCCCCGGACGGCAATGAGCAGTTCTTC

clone_size: -
v_call: TRBV2
d_call: -
j_call: TRBJ2-7
cdr3_aa: CASGMVGGRVYEQYF
cdr3_nt: TGTGCCAGCGGGATGGTGGGGGGCCGAGTCTACGAGCAGTACTTC

clone_size: -
v_call: TRBV7-6
d_call: TRBD2
j_call: TRBJ2-5
cdr3_aa: CASSLGSGGRETQYF
cdr3_nt: TGTGCCAGCAGCCTAGGAAGCGGCGGGAGAGAGACCCAGTACTTC

clone_size: -
v_call: TRBV7-8
d_call: TRBD1
j_call: TRBJ1-5
cdr3_aa: CASSSRTGGQKSNQPQHF
cdr3_nt: TGTGCCAGCAGCTCACGGACAGGGGGCCAGAAAAGCAATCAGCCCCAGCATTTT

clone_size: -
v_call: TRBV7-2
d_call: TRBD1
j_call: TRBJ1-2
cdr3_aa: CASTSSGTGSDGYTF
cdr3_nt: TGTGCCAGCACTTCCTCCGGGACAGGGTCTGATGGCTACACCTTC

clone_size: -
v_call: TRBV9
d_call: -
j_call: TRBJ1-6
cdr3_aa: CASSVVPGNSPLHF
cdr3_nt: TGTGCCAGCAGCGTAGTCCCCGGCAATTCACCCCTCCACTTT

clone_size: few
v_call: TRBV2
d_call: -
j_call: TRBJ1-2
cdr3_aa: CASFGHRNYGYTF
cdr3_nt: TGTGCCAGCTTCGGGCACAGGAACTATGGCTACACCTTC

clone_size: -
v_call: TRBV18
d_call: -
j_call: TRBJ1-3
cdr3_aa: CASSPFRMGHSGNTIYF
cdr3_nt: TGTGCCAGCTCACCATTCCGGATGGGGCACTCTGGAAACACCATATATTTT

clone_size: few
v_call: TRBV4-1
d_call: TRBD1
j_call: TRBJ1-5
cdr3_aa: CASSIAGTGGNQPQHF
cdr3_nt: TGCGCCAGCAGCATCGCCGGGACAGGGGGCAATCAGCCCCAGCATTTT

clone_size: -
v_call: TRBV4-3
d_call: -
j_call: TRBJ2-5
cdr3_aa: CASSPGQGEETQYF
cdr3_nt: TGCGCCAGCAGCCCCGGCCAGGGAGAAGAGACCCAGTACTTC

clone_size: -
v_call: TRBV7-9
d_call: TRBD1
j_call: TRBJ2-5
cdr3_aa: CASSSRTPQGAETQYF
cdr3_nt: TGTGCCAGCAGCTCCCGAACTCCTCAGGGGGCAGAGACCCAGTACTTC

clone_size: few
v_call: TRBV4-1
d_call: -
j_call: TRBJ1-4
cdr3_aa: CASSQRLLGELFF
cdr3_nt: TGCGCCAGCAGCCAGAGGTTGTTGGGGGAACTGTTTTTT

clone_size: -
v_call: TRBV19
d_call: -
j_call: TRBJ1-3
cdr3_aa: CASSIDGGDTIYF
cdr3_nt: TGTGCCAGTAGTATAGACGGTGGAGACACCATATATTTT

clone_size: few
v_call: TRBV27
d_call: -
j_call: TRBJ2-6
cdr3_aa: CASSLAGANVLTF
cdr3_nt: TGTGCCAGCAGTTTGGCTGGGGCCAACGTCCTGACTTTC

clone_size: -
v_call: TRBV27
d_call: -
j_call: TRBJ2-1
cdr3_aa: CASSFGISYNEQFF
cdr3_nt: TGTGCCAGCAGTTTCGGTATATCCTACAATGAGCAGTTCTTC

clone_size: -
v_call: TRBV29-1
d_call: -
j_call: TRBJ1-1
cdr3_aa: CSVDGTLRWTEAFF
cdr3_nt: TGCAGCGTTGACGGGACATTAAGGTGGACTGAAGCTTTCTTT

clone_size: -
v_call: TRBV28
d_call: -
j_call: TRBJ1-2
cdr3_aa: CASSRGQNYGYTF
cdr3_nt: TGTGCCAGCAGTCGAGGACAGAACTATGGCTACACCTTC

clone_size: once
v_call: TRBV15
d_call: -
j_call: TRBJ2-7
cdr3_aa: CATSRDRTRTALYEQYF
cdr3_nt: TGTGCCACCAGCAGAGATCGAACGAGGACAGCCCTCTACGAGCAGTACTTC

clone_size: -
v_call: TRBV21-1
d_call: -
j_call: TRBJ2-1
cdr3_aa: CASPPEGGTYNEQFF
cdr3_nt: TGTGCCAGTCCCCCGGAGGGGGGCACCTACAATGAGCAGTTCTTC

clone_size: few
v_call: TRBV7-7
d_call: -
j_call: TRBJ1-1
cdr3_aa: CASSPQLNTEAFF
cdr3_nt: TGTGCCAGCAGCCCTCAGCTGAACACTGAAGCTTTCTTT

clone_size: -
v_call: TRBV5-1
d_call: TRBD1
j_call: TRBJ1-2
cdr3_aa: CASSAGQGSGGYTF
cdr3_nt: TGCGCCAGCAGCGCGGGACAGGGTTCGGGTGGCTACACCTTC

clone_size: -
v_call: TRBV28
d_call: TRBD1
j_call: TRBJ2-7
cdr3_aa: CASSGRGQGAPYEQYF
cdr3_nt: TGTGCCAGCAGTGGCCGTGGACAGGGGGCTCCCTACGAGCAGTACTTC

clone_size: -
v_call: TRBV27
d_call: TRBD1
j_call: TRBJ2-7
cdr3_aa: CASSLTETLTGGEQYF
cdr3_nt: TGTGCCAGCAGCTTAACCGAGACTTTGACAGGGGGCGAGCAGTACTTC

clone_size: few
v_call: TRBV4-3
d_call: TRBD2
j_call: TRBJ2-1
cdr3_aa: CASSQASSSGSNQFF
cdr3_nt: TGCGCCAGCAGCCAGGCCTCATCTAGCGGGAGTAATCAGTTCTTC

clone_size: few
v_call: TRBV4-1
d_call: TRBD2
j_call: TRBJ2-7
cdr3_aa: CASSQGGLAGGGYYEQYF
cdr3_nt: TGCGCCAGCAGCCAAGGCGGACTAGCGGGGGGTGGGTACTACGAGCAGTACTTC

clone_size: -
v_call: TRBV9
d_call: TRBD2
j_call: TRBJ2-3
cdr3_aa: CASSLRGAWVIGTDTQYF
cdr3_nt: TGTGCCAGCAGCTTGCGGGGGGCGTGGGTGATTGGCACAGATACGCAGTATTTT

clone_size: -
v_call: TRBV28
d_call: -
j_call: TRBJ2-1
cdr3_aa: CASSLSPGRNEQFF
cdr3_nt: TGTGCCAGCAGTTTAAGTCCGGGAAGGAATGAGCAGTTCTTC

clone_size: -
v_call: TRBV19
d_call: -
j_call: TRBJ2-3
cdr3_aa: CASSIVPDSFTDTQYF
cdr3_nt: TGTGCCAGTAGTATAGTCCCGGACTCATTCACAGATACGCAGTATTTT

clone_size: -
v_call: TRBV29-1
d_call: TRBD1
j_call: TRBJ1-2
cdr3_aa: CSVETGANYGYTF
cdr3_nt: TGCAGCGTTGAGACAGGGGCTAACTATGGCTACACCTTC